This T cell receptor (beta chain) was sequenced during a study of response to subunit inactivated influenza vaccine. V lost 1 base and J lost 2; bases outside the gene matches: 7. The CDR3 runs 15 residues. From germline, CDR1 is DFQATT and CDR2 SNEGSKA (reference sequence). For this clonotype: Its specificity is not known.

A single record per CDR3 protein comes from TCRdb applying MiXCR to the RT-PCR reads. The sample has 550,000 to 800,000 distinct CDR3 sequences, approximately 15% seen once. Findings and limits, study-wide: Each seasonal influenza vaccination, the authors suggested, recruits few new T cells.

The source material was PBMCs from blood, sampled around 14 days before vaccination. The TCR originated in a man between 45 and 60 years old who received an inactivated influenza vaccine. The rearrangement joins TRBV20-1 to TRBJ2-5; 7 bases agree with TRBD2. The CDR3 loop is CSARVGMGLQETQYF. CDR3 coding DNA: TGCAGTGCTAGAGTGGGGATGGGACTACAAGAGACCCAGTACTTC.